This TCR beta chain was documented in a study of vaccination and CD4 T cells after COVID-19. Regarding treatment: roughly 10-day PBMC culture with coronavirus spike peptide pools or control peptides (ViraFEST assay). Spanning March to December 2020, the positive PCR dates came before US Alpha, Beta and Delta variants. Cultures of PBMCs, approximately 2 million per well, were set up with 10 IU/ml IL-2 and 8 to 10 ug/ml peptide pools. Sequence data for DNA of cultured CD4+ T cells were generated by the Oncomine TCR Beta short-read assay. TCRdb processed the PCR reads anew with MiXCR; each CDR3 protein has one entry. The table records about 20,000 distinct CDR3 sequences, about 56% of them present only once. This CDR3 region has 13 residues. Germline V gene lookup returns CDR1 KGHDR and CDR2 SFDVKD. About this clonotype: Antigen specificity is unknown. A read error may account for a junction end that differs from germline.

The starting material was CD4+ T cells from blood, cultured in vitro, obtained before SARS-CoV-2 vaccination. The chain employs TRBV24-1 and TRBJ2-3; D not resolved. The TCR was taken from a human donor who had recovered from COVID-19. The CDR3 nucleotides read TGTGCCACCCGTGATGGGGTTGCAGATACGCAGTATTTT. This translates into CATRDGVADTQYF.